These 32 T cell receptor beta chains were all obtained from the same sample, sequenced in a study of cytomegalovirus exposure and HLA in healthy donors (dated by TCRdb to the late 2010s). The receptor library was made with the immunoSEQ multiplex PCR assay. For the multiplex PCR, a mixture combining 60 forward primers for TCR Vbeta segments and 13 reverse primers for TCR Jbeta segments was used. Here the immuneACCESS table is served through TCRdb, limited to in-frame sequences with V and J called. Missing clones are a known gap in these copies; in checked studies unresolved V genes cover under half, and the rest lacks a known reason. Within this sample are more than 100,000 clones, with about 71% of them counted one time only. Together, the top ten hold roughly 3.4% of the sample. The specimen was PBMCs. These receptors all stem from a woman between 45 and 65 years old in good health and CMV-seronegative.

The chain couples TRBV7-2 to TRBJ1-5; D unresolved. The V end lost 0 bases, the J end lost 0 bases, and 6 bases lay between the germline ends. Germline lookup yields CDR1 SGHTA and CDR2 FQGNSA. The CDR3 is made up of 15 amino acids. The CDR3 region is CASSLAFGSNQPQHF. For the CDR3, the DNA is TGTGCCAGCAGCTTAGCATTCGGTAGCAATCAGCCCCAGCATTTT.

This clone was seen once. The DNA of the CDR3 is TGTGCCAGCAGCTTAGTCAGGGTAGAGCAGTACTTC. As protein: CASSLVRVEQYF. The rearrangement uses TRBV7-2 and TRBJ2-7; TRBD1 is a possible D gene (5 bases). The V gene's germline CDR1 is SGHTA and CDR2 FQGNSA. V was pared by 1 base and J by 7 bases, with 8 bases between. This CDR3 has 12 amino acids.

This clone was seen just once. The chain links TRBV10-3 to TRBJ1-2, with 8 bases aligning to TRBD1. This CDR3 has 12 amino acids. The ends lost 11 bases at V and 5 bases at J; junction bases unmatched: 7. In germline, CDR1 is ENHRY, CDR2 SYGVKD. CDR3 region: CASGQDLYGYTF. The DNA for the CDR3 is TGTGCCTCGGGACAGGATTTATATGGCTACACCTTC.

The chain uses TRBV12-5 and TRBJ2-3, with 8 positions matching TRBD2. The CDR3 spans 16 residues. Germline V lookup: CDR1 LGHNT, CDR2 FRNRAP. Unmatched junction bases numbered 5, after V lost 1 base and J lost 2 bases. The CDR3 spells CASGLGSGGVTDTQYF. The DNA for the CDR3 is TGTGCTAGTGGTTTGGGCTCGGGGGGGGTCACAGATACGCAGTATTTT.

This chain connects TRBV6-5 to TRBJ2-1, with 9 bases that match TRBD1. V was pared by 6 bases and J by 7 bases, with 10 bases of the junction left unmatched. Germline CDR1 reads MNHEY; CDR2 reads SVGAGI. The CDR3 has 15 amino acids. The CDR3 reads CASRATGGASNEQFF. As DNA, the CDR3 is TGTGCCAGCAGGGCGACAGGGGGGGCGTCGAATGAGCAGTTCTTC.

This CDR3 reads CASSVVGQDYGYTF. CDR3 bases: TGTGCCAGCAGCGTAGTCGGACAGGACTATGGCTACACCTTC. V usage is TRBV9 and J usage is TRBJ1-2; 7 positions match TRBD1. CDR1 is SGDLS and CDR2 is YYNGEE in the germline V gene. Trimming cost V 0 bases and J 3 bases; bases outside gene matches: 2. This CDR3 is 14 amino acids long.

This rearrangement joins TRBV2 to TRBJ2-7; TRBD2 matches 8 bases. Germline V gene lookup returns CDR1 SNHLY and CDR2 FYNNEI. V lost 7 bases and J lost 3; bases outside the gene matches: 11. The CDR3 covers 15 residues. In DNA form, the CDR3 reads TGTGCCAGCACACTGGGACGGGGGGGAGGCTACGAGCAGTACTTC. Translating it yields CASTLGRGGGYEQYF.

This chain joins TRBV27 and TRBJ1-5, with D maybe TRBD1 (6 bases). The germline V gene has CDR1 MNHEY and CDR2 SMNVEV (reference sequence). There are 17 residues in the CDR3. Trimming pared 5 bases from V and 0 bases from J, leaving 17 bases between. The CDR3 loop is CASSPQERTDSNQPQHF. The CDR3 DNA follows: TGTGCCAGCAGTCCTCAAGAACGGACAGATAGCAATCAGCCCCAGCATTTT.

This chain connects TRBV5-1 to TRBJ2-1; tentatively, D is TRBD1 (5 bases). The CDR3 contains 14 residues. Germline values: CDR1 SGHRS, CDR2 YFSETQ. The V end lost 3 bases, the J end lost 8 bases, and 15 bases lay between the germline ends. The CDR3 here is CASSSLGVGDEQFF. The CDR3 DNA reads TGCGCCAGCAGCTCCTTAGGGGTTGGCGATGAGCAGTTCTTC.

The rearrangement links TRBV18 to TRBJ2-2; D not resolved. The germline V gene has CDR1 KGHSH and CDR2 LQKENI. The CDR3 covers 14 residues. V gave up 3 bases and J gave up 1 base, with 6 bases separating them. Here the CDR3 reads CASSPGENTGELFF. The CDR3 DNA is TGTGCCAGCTCACCCGGAGAGAACACCGGGGAGCTGTTTTTT.

This clone was counted once. V gene TRBV7-2 combines with J gene TRBJ1-5; TRBD1 matches 9 bases. V was clipped by 1 base and J by 7 bases; unmatched bases: 5. The V gene's germline CDR1 is SGHTA and CDR2 FQGNSA. The CDR3 sequence is 15 residues long. The CDR3 protein is CASSLGTGELQPQHF. The CDR3 DNA reads as TGTGCCAGCAGCTTAGGGACAGGGGAATTGCAGCCCCAGCATTTT. Full variable domain (remainder filled in from reference TRBV7-2 and TRBJ1-5): GAGVSQSPSNKVTEKGKDVELRCDPISGHTALYWYRQSLGQGLEFLIYFQGNSAPDKSGLPSDRFSAERTGGSVSTLTIQRTQQEDSAVYLCASSLGTGELQPQHFGDGTRLSIL.

V is TRBV4-1 and J is TRBJ2-3; a possible D gene is TRBD1 (6 bases). Germline V CDR1 and CDR2: MGHRA, YSYEKL. This CDR3 spans 16 amino acids. V shed 0 bases and J shed 1 base, with 11 bases lying between them. CDR3: CASSQEGAPGTDTQYF. Here the CDR3 DNA reads TGCGCCAGCAGCCAAGAGGGGGCCCCTGGCACAGATACGCAGTATTTT.

This clone was counted once. The rearrangement joins TRBV11-3 to TRBJ2-2; D remains unclear. Germline CDR1 reads SGHNT; CDR2 reads YENEEA. The V end lost 0 bases, the J end lost 0 bases, and 5 bases lay between the germline ends. CDR3 size: 15 residues. CDR3 coding DNA: TGTGCCAGCAGCTTAGAGCGGACGAACACCGGGGAGCTGTTTTTT. Its protein is CASSLERTNTGELFF.

This sequence joins TRBV30 and TRBJ1-1; D may be TRBD1 (6 bases). Germline V gene data show CDR1 as GTSNPN and CDR2 as SVGIG (reference sequence). This CDR3 spans 11 amino acids. Trimming took 5 bases from V and 6 from J, leaving 10 bases between them. CDR3 protein: CAWRQASEAFF. The CDR3 DNA is TGTGCCTGGCGACAGGCGTCTGAAGCTTTCTTT.

The rearrangement links TRBV19 to TRBJ2-7; no clear D. The ends were cut back, 0 bases at V and 4 bases at J, with 7 bases in the middle. CDR1 and CDR2 (germline): LNHDA, SQIVND (reference sequence). The CDR3 loop spans 13 amino acids. Here the CDR3 DNA reads TGTGCCAGTAGTATAGACTCAGGTTACGAGCAGTACTTC. It encodes CASSIDSGYEQYF.

This clone was found a few times. The chain joins TRBV6-5 to TRBJ2-5; TRBD2 aligns across 9 bases. Germline CDR1 MNHEY, CDR2 SVGAGI. The junction had 6 bases not matched to a gene; V was cut back by 5 bases and J by 2 bases. This CDR3 spans 15 amino acids. This CDR3 is CASSSGGTLQETQYF. The CDR3 DNA follows: TGTGCCAGCAGTAGCGGGGGGACGCTACAAGAGACCCAGTACTTC.

The chain combines TRBV29-1 with TRBJ2-7; TRBD2 might be the D (5 bases). Germline-derived CDR1 and CDR2 are SQVTM and ANQGSEA. Trimming took off 4 bases at V and 6 bases at J, with 16 bases between the two ends. The CDR3 totals 13 residues. DNA of the CDR3: TGCAGCGTTGGCCTCAAGGGAGTGGGCGAGCAGTACTTC. Residues: CSVGLKGVGEQYF.

The V call is TRBV5-1, the J call TRBJ1-1, with 8 bases fitting TRBD1. The germline gives CDR1 SGHRS, CDR2 YFSETQ. The CDR3 has 18 residues. V was pared by 2 bases and J by 0 bases, with 12 bases of the junction left unmatched. CDR3 coding DNA: TGCGCCAGCAGCTTCTCTTTTTTGACAGGGGACATGAACACTGAAGCTTTCTTT. Translating it yields CASSFSFLTGDMNTEAFF.

J is TRBJ2-7 and V is TRBV5-1; D not certain. This CDR3 contains 16 residues. Trimming took off 1 base at V and 0 bases at J, with 14 bases between the two ends. The germline gives CDR1 SGHRS, CDR2 YFSETQ. In nucleotides, the CDR3 is TGCGCCAGCAGCTTGTCCTCAGATGTAATCTCCTACGAGCAGTACTTC. This translates into CASSLSSDVISYEQYF.

J is TRBJ2-7 and V is TRBV11-2, with 7 bases aligning to TRBD2. J gave up 5 bases and V 1 base, and 14 bases lay outside the gene matches. The CDR3 is made up of 17 amino acids. CDR1 is SGHAT, CDR2 FQNNGV, per germline. The CDR3 sequence is CASSLGSGTAFSHEQYF. CDR3 nucleotide sequence: TGTGCCAGCAGCTTAGGAAGCGGGACGGCGTTCTCGCACGAGCAGTACTTC.

Only a few counts were recorded for this clone. The chain is built from TRBV7-2 and TRBJ1-4, with a weak D call TRBD1 (6 bases). Germline V gives CDR1 SGHTA, CDR2 FQGNSA. The CDR3 length is 12 residues. V gave up 4 bases and J gave up 12 bases, with 12 bases separating them. The CDR3 loop reads CASSSGVGELFF. CDR3 coding DNA: TGTGCCAGCAGCTCAGGGGTTGGGGAACTGTTTTTT.

Only a few counts were recorded for this clone. The rearrangement uses TRBV18 and TRBJ2-5, with 7 bases identical to TRBD1. Per germline, CDR1 KGHSH and CDR2 LQKENI. CDR3 length: 13 amino acids. The J segment lost 2 bases and the V segment lost 3 bases, leaving 0 bases of the junction unmatched. In nucleotides, the CDR3 is TGTGCCAGCTCACCGGGACAGCAAGAGACCCAGTACTTC. Protein: CASSPGQQETQYF.

The V and J genes are TRBV2 and TRBJ1-5; the match to TRBD1 covers 7 bases. Trimming removed 1 base from V and 0 bases from J; junction bases left unmatched: 6. The CDR3 runs 17 residues. Per the germline V gene, CDR1 is SNHLY and CDR2 is FYNNEI. DNA of the CDR3: TGTGCCAGCAGTGAAGAGGGGGCAGGCTATAGCAATCAGCCCCAGCATTTT. Protein product: CASSEEGAGYSNQPQHF.

The rearrangement links TRBV11-3 to TRBJ2-7; possible D gene TRBD2, 5 bases. This CDR3 is 14 amino acids long. Germline values: CDR1 SGHNT, CDR2 YENEEA. Trimming cost V 5 bases and J 1 base, with 12 bases left between them. The CDR3 protein is CASSHPGVSYEQYF. The CDR3 DNA follows: TGTGCCAGCAGCCACCCCGGGGTATCCTACGAGCAGTACTTC.

The J gene is TRBJ2-4, the V gene TRBV11-2; tentative D call: TRBD1 (6 bases). V lost 3 bases to trimming and J lost 5 bases, with 14 bases between them. This CDR3 spans 15 amino acids. CDR1 SGHAT and CDR2 FQNNGV come from the germline V gene. The CDR3 sequence: CASSLIRGRENIQYF. In DNA form, the CDR3 reads TGTGCCAGCAGCTTGATCAGGGGACGGGAAAACATTCAGTACTTC.

The V gene is TRBV5-5, the J gene TRBJ2-1, with TRBD2 identical over 9 bases. V shed 4 bases and J 8 bases; nucleotides not matched to a gene: 13. The V gene's germline CDR1 is SGHKS and CDR2 YYEKEE (reference sequence). The length of the CDR3 is 16 residues. The CDR3 DNA follows: TGTGCCAGCAGCCCCAGGGTAGCGGGAGTTTTCTATGAGCAGTTCTTC. As protein: CASSPRVAGVFYEQFF.

This clone showed up just a few times. The genes are TRBV5-1 and TRBJ2-1, with 8 positions matching TRBD2. After removal of 1 base from V and 7 bases from J, the junction contained 16 bases not matched to a gene. Per germline, CDR1 SGHRS and CDR2 YFSETQ. The CDR3 loop spans 18 amino acids. DNA of the CDR3: TGCGCCAGCAGCTTGAAGTTGAGCGGGAGTTCTTTTGGGAATGAGCAGTTCTTC. Encoded protein: CASSLKLSGSSFGNEQFF.

The chain joins TRBV6-6 to TRBJ2-7, with TRBD2 identical over 8 bases. Trimming at V came to 6 bases and at J to 3 bases, leaving 10 bases not matched to a gene. Germline V lookup: CDR1 MNHNY, CDR2 SVGAGI (reference sequence). This CDR3 spans 15 amino acids. The CDR3 bases are TGTGCCAGCAGCTTGACCGCCGGGACTAGCTACGAGCAGTACTTC. As protein: CASSLTAGTSYEQYF.

The chain joins TRBV7-3 to TRBJ2-5, with 7 nucleotides matching TRBD2. Germline CDR1 and CDR2: SGHTA and FQGTGA. The length of the CDR3 is 13 residues. The trim removed 3 bases at V and 4 bases at J, leaving 2 bases unmatched. Here the CDR3 reads CASSFTGGETQYF. Written as DNA, the CDR3 is TGTGCCAGCAGCTTTACGGGAGGAGAGACCCAGTACTTC.

A single count supports this clone. The V and J genes are TRBV9 and TRBJ2-7; TRBD2 aligns across 10 bases. The J segment lost 4 bases and the V segment lost 3 bases, leaving 7 bases of the junction unmatched. The CDR3 has 15 amino acids. Per the germline V gene, CDR1 is SGDLS and CDR2 is YYNGEE. The CDR3: CASSGQAGGRYEQYF. The DNA for the CDR3 is TGTGCCAGCAGCGGCCAAGCGGGAGGGCGTTACGAGCAGTACTTC.

CDR3 sequence: CASSLTSVRVETQYF. CDR3 nucleotides: TGTGCCAGCAGCTTAACTAGCGTCCGGGTGGAGACCCAGTACTTC. V and J are TRBV5-8 and TRBJ2-5, with TRBD2 identical over 7 bases. The CDR3 has 15 amino acids. Germline CDR1 reads SGHTS; CDR2 reads YDEGEE. J was trimmed by 5 bases and V by 2 bases; bases with no gene match: 9.

The gene calls are TRBV7-9 and TRBJ1-2; 9 nucleotides line up with TRBD1. CDR3 length: 15 residues. Germline CDR1 SEHNR, CDR2 FQNEAQ (reference sequence). J lost 5 bases, V lost 3 bases, and 7 bases had no gene match. The CDR3, as DNA: TGTGCCAGCAGCTTCGACAGGGGGGAACCTTATGGCTACACCTTC. This encodes CASSFDRGEPYGYTF.